The rows below give T cell receptor beta chains drawn from one sample of a study of shared clonotypes between healthy human individuals. Data came from immunoSEQ multiplex PCR; TCRdb stores just in-frame clones and leaves some out. The repertoire holds over 2 million clones, 90% to 95% seen once, with 0.13% in the top ten. Sample: naive CD4+ T cells sorted from blood. Every receptor here comes from a man between 18 and 29 years old in good health. Both conserved end residues are part of each CDR3. D genes are given only for firm matches. Where a row states a size, it is once, few, many or the class of an expanded clone; other rows omit it.

size: .; J: TRBJ1-2; V: TRBV6-1; D: TRBD1; CDR3: CASSEGQGHGYGYTF; DNA: TGTGCCAGCAGTGAAGGACAGGGGCACGGCTATGGCTACACCTTC
size: .; J: TRBJ2-5; V: TRBV6-6; D: .; CDR3: CASSYSTGSRGETRYF; DNA: TGTGCCAGCAGTTACTCGACCGGTTCCCGGGGAGAGACCCGGTACTTC
size: .; J: TRBJ2-3; V: TRBV7-6; D: .; CDR3: CASSLAGQGSTDTQYF; DNA: TGTGCCAGCAGCTTAGCGGGCCAAGGCAGCACAGATACGCAGTATTTT
size: .; J: TRBJ2-3; V: TRBV29-1; D: TRBD1; CDR3: CSVETGGTDTQYF; DNA: TGCAGCGTTGAGACAGGGGGAACAGATACGCAGTATTTT
size: .; J: TRBJ2-5; V: TRBV7-9; D: .; CDR3: CASSLAEIQETQYF; DNA: TGTGCCAGCAGCTTAGCCGAGATACAAGAGACCCAGTACTTC
size: .; J: TRBJ1-4; V: TRBV6-5; D: .; CDR3: CASSRGREKLFF; DNA: TGTGCCAGCAGCCGTGGGCGCGAAAAACTGTTTTTT
size: .; J: TRBJ1-3; V: TRBV28; D: .; CDR3: CASMSGNTIYF; DNA: TGTGCCAGCATGTCTGGAAACACCATATATTTT
size: .; J: TRBJ2-2; V: TRBV28; D: TRBD1; CDR3: CASWDRTNTGELFF; DNA: TGTGCCAGCTGGGACAGGACGAACACCGGGGAGCTGTTTTTT
size: .; J: TRBJ1-3; V: TRBV19; D: .; CDR3: CASSMTGSWSSGNTIYF; DNA: TGTGCCAGTAGTATGACCGGTTCCTGGAGCTCTGGAAACACCATATATTTT
size: .; J: TRBJ2-3; V: TRBV7-2; D: TRBD2; CDR3: CASSRGVAADTQYF; DNA: TGTGCCAGCAGCCGGGGGGTAGCGGCGGATACGCAGTATTTT
size: .; J: TRBJ2-5; V: TRBV6-1; D: TRBD1; CDR3: CASSLQGIPQYF; DNA: TGTGCCAGCAGTTTACAGGGGATCCCCCAGTACTTC
size: .; J: TRBJ2-7; V: TRBV7-9; D: .; CDR3: CASSYTGTQAEQYF; DNA: TGTGCCAGCAGCTATACCGGGACGCAGGCAGAGCAGTACTTC
size: .; J: TRBJ2-3; V: TRBV29-1; D: TRBD2; CDR3: CSVASGLATDTQYF; DNA: TGCAGCGTTGCTTCGGGACTAGCCACAGATACGCAGTATTTT
size: .; J: TRBJ1-2; V: TRBV5-8; D: .; CDR3: CASNRLGGGYTF; DNA: TGTGCCAGCAACCGGTTAGGGGGAGGCTACACCTTC
size: .; J: TRBJ1-4; V: TRBV5-1; D: .; CDR3: CASSLAATNEKLFF; DNA: TGCGCCAGCAGCTTGGCTGCAACTAATGAAAAACTGTTTTTT
size: .; J: TRBJ2-1; V: TRBV18; D: .; CDR3: CASARGVYNEQFF; DNA: TGTGCCAGTGCCAGGGGAGTTTACAATGAGCAGTTCTTC
size: once; J: TRBJ2-7; V: TRBV11-2; D: TRBD1; CDR3: CASRDSYRDRAYEQYF; DNA: TGTGCCAGCAGAGACAGCTACCGGGACAGAGCATACGAGCAGTACTTC
size: .; J: TRBJ2-1; V: TRBV11-2; D: .; CDR3: CASSLDIRREQFF; DNA: TGTGCCAGCAGCTTAGATATAAGGCGTGAGCAGTTCTTC
size: .; J: TRBJ2-6; V: TRBV9; D: TRBD2; CDR3: CASSVGGGGISGANVLTF; DNA: TGTGCCAGCAGCGTAGGTGGCGGGGGTATCTCTGGGGCCAACGTCCTGACTTTC
size: .; J: TRBJ1-2; V: TRBV29-1; D: .; CDR3: CSVEGGFGYTF; DNA: TGCAGCGTTGAAGGGGGGTTCGGCTACACCTTC
size: .; J: TRBJ1-4; V: TRBV5-6; D: .; CDR3: CASSFGMNEKLFF; DNA: TGTGCCAGCAGCTTTGGAATGAATGAAAAACTGTTTTTT
size: .; J: TRBJ1-2; V: TRBV6-1; D: TRBD1; CDR3: CASSEVGQGYGYTF; DNA: TGTGCCAGCAGTGAAGTAGGACAGGGCTATGGCTACACCTTC
size: .; J: TRBJ1-6; V: TRBV10-1; D: TRBD1; CDR3: CATLPGQLYNSPLHF; DNA: TGCGCCACCTTACCGGGACAGCTGTATAATTCACCCCTCCACTTT
size: .; J: TRBJ1-3; V: TRBV6-5; D: .; CDR3: CAVSRGGIGNTIYF; DNA: TGTGCCGTATCTCGGGGGGGTATCGGAAACACCATATATTTT
size: once; J: TRBJ2-7; V: TRBV11-2; D: TRBD1; CDR3: CASSLRGRSNDEQYF; DNA: TGTGCCAGCAGCTTAAGGGGGCGATCGAACGACGAGCAGTACTTC
size: .; J: TRBJ1-2; V: TRBV7-8; D: .; CDR3: CASSLEERTYGYTF; DNA: TGTGCCAGCAGCTTAGAAGAGCGAACCTATGGCTACACCTTC
size: .; J: TRBJ2-1; V: TRBV5-1; D: .; CDR3: CASSLGLPEKRLYNEQFF; DNA: TGCGCCAGCAGCTTGGGTCTTCCCGAGAAGCGACTTTACAATGAGCAGTTCTTC
size: .; J: TRBJ2-1; V: TRBV7-9; D: TRBD1; CDR3: CASSLPSNRGQSDNEQFF; DNA: TGTGCCAGCAGCTTGCCGTCGAACAGGGGGCAATCGGACAATGAGCAGTTCTTC
size: .; J: TRBJ1-5; V: TRBV28; D: .; CDR3: CASHQARVGNQPQHF; DNA: TGTGCCAGCCACCAAGCCAGGGTAGGCAATCAGCCCCAGCATTTT
size: .; J: TRBJ2-1; V: TRBV30; D: .; CDR3: CAWSVRVYNEQFF; DNA: TGTGCCTGGAGTGTGCGAGTGTACAATGAGCAGTTCTTC
size: .; J: TRBJ2-4; V: TRBV6-6; D: .; CDR3: CASSPDLGAKNIQYF; DNA: TGTGCCAGCAGTCCCGATTTGGGGGCCAAAAACATTCAGTACTTC
size: .; J: TRBJ1-5; V: TRBV20-1; D: .; CDR3: CSATGNQPQHF; DNA: TGCAGTGCTACAGGCAATCAGCCCCAGCATTTT
size: .; J: TRBJ2-7; V: TRBV30; D: .; CDR3: CAWSVQGITYEQYF; DNA: TGTGCCTGGAGTGTACAAGGGATCACCTACGAGCAGTACTTC
size: .; J: TRBJ1-3; V: TRBV10-3; D: .; CDR3: CAISESLWRDGNTIYF; DNA: TGTGCCATCAGTGAGTCGTTGTGGAGAGATGGAAACACCATATATTTT
size: once; J: TRBJ2-7; V: TRBV20-1; D: .; CDR3: CSAADFYEQYF; DNA: TGCAGTGCTGCGGACTTCTACGAGCAGTACTTC
size: .; J: TRBJ2-7; V: TRBV2; D: TRBD2; CDR3: CASSGGLAGGPSSSEQYF; DNA: TGTGCCAGCAGTGGTGGACTAGCGGGAGGGCCTTCGTCCTCCGAGCAGTACTTC
size: .; J: TRBJ2-5; V: TRBV7-9; D: .; CDR3: CASSLSSNARETQYF; DNA: TGTGCCAGCAGCCTCTCGTCTAACGCGAGGGAGACCCAGTACTTC
size: .; J: TRBJ2-7; V: TRBV27; D: TRBD1; CDR3: CASSSPRTGGHYEQYF; DNA: TGTGCCAGCAGTTCCCCGCGGACAGGGGGCCACTACGAGCAGTACTTC
size: .; J: TRBJ1-5; V: TRBV19; D: .; CDR3: CASSIRGLGVNQPQHF; DNA: TGTGCCAGTAGTATAAGGGGCCTGGGCGTCAATCAGCCCCAGCATTTT
size: .; J: TRBJ2-1; V: TRBV6-1; D: TRBD2; CDR3: CASSEPTSVNPNEQFF; DNA: TGTGCCAGCAGTGAGCCGACTAGCGTGAATCCGAATGAGCAGTTCTTC